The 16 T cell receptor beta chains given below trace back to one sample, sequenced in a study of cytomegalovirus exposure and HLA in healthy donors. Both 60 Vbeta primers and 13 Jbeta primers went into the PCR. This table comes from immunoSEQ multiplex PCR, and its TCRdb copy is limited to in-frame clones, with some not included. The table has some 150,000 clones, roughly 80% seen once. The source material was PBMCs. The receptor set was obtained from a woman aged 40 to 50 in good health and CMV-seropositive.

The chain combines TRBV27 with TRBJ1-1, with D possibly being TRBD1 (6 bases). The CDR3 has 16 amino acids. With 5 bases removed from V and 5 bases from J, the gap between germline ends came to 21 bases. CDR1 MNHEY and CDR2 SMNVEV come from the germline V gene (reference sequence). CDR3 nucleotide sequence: TGTGCCAGCAGTCTCCAAGGCAGGGGAAGTTTGACTGAAGCTTTCTTT. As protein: CASSLQGRGSLTEAFF.

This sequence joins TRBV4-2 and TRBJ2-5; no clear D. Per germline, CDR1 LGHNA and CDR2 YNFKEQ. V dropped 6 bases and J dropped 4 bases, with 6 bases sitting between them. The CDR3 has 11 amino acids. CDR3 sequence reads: CASRFGETQYF. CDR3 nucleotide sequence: TGTGCCAGCAGGTTCGGAGAGACCCAGTACTTC.

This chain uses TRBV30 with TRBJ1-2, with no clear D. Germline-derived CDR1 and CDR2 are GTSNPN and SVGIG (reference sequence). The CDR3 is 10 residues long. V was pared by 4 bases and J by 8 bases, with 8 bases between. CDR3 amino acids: CAWISAGYTF. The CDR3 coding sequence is TGTGCCTGGATAAGCGCGGGCTACACCTTC.

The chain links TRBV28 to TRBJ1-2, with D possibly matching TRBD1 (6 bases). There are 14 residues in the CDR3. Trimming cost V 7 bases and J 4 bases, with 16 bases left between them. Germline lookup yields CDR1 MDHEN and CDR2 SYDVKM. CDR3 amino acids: CASTLGTYGYGYTF. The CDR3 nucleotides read TGTGCCAGCACACTGGGGACATACGGCTATGGCTACACCTTC.

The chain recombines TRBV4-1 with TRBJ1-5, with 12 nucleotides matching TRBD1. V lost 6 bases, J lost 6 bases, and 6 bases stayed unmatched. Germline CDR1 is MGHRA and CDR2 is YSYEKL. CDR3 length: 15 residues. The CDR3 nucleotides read TGCGCCAGCAGTCCTGGGACAGGGGGCTTTCAGCCCCAGCATTTT. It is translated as CASSPGTGGFQPQHF.

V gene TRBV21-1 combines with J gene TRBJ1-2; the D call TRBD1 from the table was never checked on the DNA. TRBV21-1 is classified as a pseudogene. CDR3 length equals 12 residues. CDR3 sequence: CASSNDIDGYTF. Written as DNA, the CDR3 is TGTGCCAGCAGCAATGACATTGATGGCTACACCTTC.

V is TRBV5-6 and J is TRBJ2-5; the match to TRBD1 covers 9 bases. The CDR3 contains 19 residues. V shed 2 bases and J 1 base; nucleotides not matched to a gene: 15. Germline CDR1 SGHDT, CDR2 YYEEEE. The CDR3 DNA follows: TGTGCCAGCAGCTTACAGGGATACAGGGGGCGTCACTTCCAAGAGACCCAGTACTTC. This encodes CASSLQGYRGRHFQETQYF.

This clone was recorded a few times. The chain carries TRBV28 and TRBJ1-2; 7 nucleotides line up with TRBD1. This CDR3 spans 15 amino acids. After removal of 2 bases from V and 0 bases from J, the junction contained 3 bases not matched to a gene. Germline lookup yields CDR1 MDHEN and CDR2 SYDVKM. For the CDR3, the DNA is TGTGCCAGCAGTTTAAAGGGGGCAGCTAACTATGGCTACACCTTC. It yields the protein CASSLKGAANYGYTF.

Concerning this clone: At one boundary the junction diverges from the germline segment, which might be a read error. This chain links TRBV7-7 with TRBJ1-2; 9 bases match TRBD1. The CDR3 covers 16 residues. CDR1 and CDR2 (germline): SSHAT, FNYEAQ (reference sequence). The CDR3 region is CASSLWDRVSNYGYTF. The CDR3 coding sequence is TGTGCTAGCAGCTTATGGGACAGGGTCTCTAACTATGGCTACACCTTC.

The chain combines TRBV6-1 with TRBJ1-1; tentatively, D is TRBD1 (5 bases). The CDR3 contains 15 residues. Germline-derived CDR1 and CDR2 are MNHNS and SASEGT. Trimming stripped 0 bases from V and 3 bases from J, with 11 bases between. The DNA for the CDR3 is TGTGCCAGCAGTGAAGCAAAAGGGGTTGACACTGAAGCTTTCTTT. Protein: CASSEAKGVDTEAFF.

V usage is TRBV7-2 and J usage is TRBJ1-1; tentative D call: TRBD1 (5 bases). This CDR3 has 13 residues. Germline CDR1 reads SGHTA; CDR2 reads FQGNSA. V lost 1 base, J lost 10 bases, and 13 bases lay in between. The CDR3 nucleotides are TGTGCCAGCAGCTTAGGCAGGGTGGAGGGAGCTTTCTTT. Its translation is CASSLGRVEGAFF. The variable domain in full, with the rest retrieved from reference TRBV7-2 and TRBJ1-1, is GAGVSQSPSNKVTEKGKDVELRCDPISGHTALYWYRQSLGQGLEFLIYFQGNSAPDKSGLPSDRFSAERTGGSVSTLTIQRTQQEDSAVYLCASSLGRVEGAFFGQGTRLTVV.

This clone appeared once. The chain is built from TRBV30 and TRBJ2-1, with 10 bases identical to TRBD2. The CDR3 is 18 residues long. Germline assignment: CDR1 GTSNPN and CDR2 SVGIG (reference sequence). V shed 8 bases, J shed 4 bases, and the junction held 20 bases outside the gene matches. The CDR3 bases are TGTGCCCAGGCTCAGGGTAGCGGGGGGTCTCTGGCGTACAATGAGCAGTTCTTC. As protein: CAQAQGSGGSLAYNEQFF.

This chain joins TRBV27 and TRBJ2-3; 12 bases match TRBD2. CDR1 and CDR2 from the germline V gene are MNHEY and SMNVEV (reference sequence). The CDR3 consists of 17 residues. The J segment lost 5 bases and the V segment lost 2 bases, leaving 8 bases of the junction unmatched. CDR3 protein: CASSLGLAGLRGDTQYF. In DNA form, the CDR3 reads TGTGCCAGCAGTTTAGGACTAGCGGGACTGAGGGGAGATACGCAGTATTTT.

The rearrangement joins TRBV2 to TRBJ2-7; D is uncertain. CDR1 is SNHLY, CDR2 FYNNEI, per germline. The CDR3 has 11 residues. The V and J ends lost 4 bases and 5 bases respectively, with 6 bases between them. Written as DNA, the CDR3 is TGTGCCAGCAGTGTGGAGAACGAGCAGTACTTC. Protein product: CASSVENEQYF. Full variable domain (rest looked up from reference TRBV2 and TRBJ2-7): EPEVTQTPSHQVTQMGQEVILRCVPISNHLYFYWYRQILGQKVEFLVSFYNNEISEKSEIFDDQFSVERPDGSNFTLKIRSTKLEDSAMYFCASSVENEQYFGPGTRLTVT.

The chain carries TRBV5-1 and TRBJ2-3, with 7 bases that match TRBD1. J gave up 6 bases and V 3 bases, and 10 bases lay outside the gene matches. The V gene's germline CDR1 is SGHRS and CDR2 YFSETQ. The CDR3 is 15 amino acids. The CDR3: CASSSTGVLSDTQYF. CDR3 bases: TGCGCCAGCAGCTCCACAGGGGTACTCTCTGATACGCAGTATTTT.

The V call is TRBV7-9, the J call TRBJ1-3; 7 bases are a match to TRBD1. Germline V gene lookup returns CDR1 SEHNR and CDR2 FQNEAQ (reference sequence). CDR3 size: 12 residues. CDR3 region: CATGASGNTIYF. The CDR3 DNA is TGTGCTACAGGGGCGAGTGGAAACACCATATATTTT.